This T cell receptor (beta chain) was retrieved from a study of tumor-infiltrating lymphocytes in primary liver carcinoma. As to this clonotype: The antigen remains unidentified.

Unsorted bulk tissue (about 20-30 mg) underwent RNA and DNA co-extraction. Making TCR beta cDNA involved around 510 ng total RNA and a constant-region primer. Sequencing libraries for TCR beta derived from three nested multiplex PCR rounds that used slightly modified ARM-PCR. A C-beta reverse primer and TRBV1-TRBV30 forward primers served in each of the first two PCR rounds, at 10 cycles apiece. One entry per CDR3 protein results from TCRdb running MiXCR on the multiplex PCR reads. The repertoire has around 54,000 distinct CDR3 sequences, 70% to 80% of them found once; the top ten carry roughly 26%. Study-wide results and limits: Compared with tumor region pairs, tumor-adjacent and tumor-blood pairs overlapped less. Only about 7.5-24% of top clones were detected in all five tumor regions.

J gave up 6 bases and V 5 bases, and 7 bases lay outside the gene matches. Germline V gives CDR1 SNHLY, CDR2 FYNNEI. This CDR3 has 14 residues. The chain has TRBV2 and TRBJ2-7; 10 bases align to TRBD1. Sequenced: liver tumor tissue from sampling region 2. Subset in this sample: tumor region T2, inferior pole. The sequence came from a man between 35 and 55 years old with primary liver carcinoma and hepatitis B virus infection. DNA for the CDR3: TGTGCCAGCAGTTTATGGGACAGGGGAGGCGAGCAGTACTTC. Encoded protein: CASSLWDRGGEQYF.